Below, one TCR beta chain is given with its context. In this sample, this clonotype turned up a few times. The antigen this receptor binds is unknown. Base qualities are not recorded, but no much larger clone differs from it by a single base. This sample was taken from a study of T cell repertoires in cytomegalovirus infection (dated by TCRdb to about 2019). Some background on the complete study: Alongside well-studied HLA-B-restricted epitopes, the peptide stimulations were aimed at recently identified HLA-C-restricted CMV epitopes, whose presentation resists viral immunomodulation. Donor HLA type was relevant to the analysis, because carriage of CMV infection together with the matching HLA type was indicated by public TCR beta signatures. Here is what the overall study found, with its caveats: The ex vivo response was dominated by HLA-C-restricted CMV-specific TCR beta clonotypes, and the single most frequent clonotype in two of eight donors was supplied by these HLA-C-restricted clonotypes. Cumulative frequency of public TCR beta family members discriminated carriers of CMV infection plus the relevant HLA type in this cohort and an independent 352-donor cohort.

Sequencing took place on an Illumina HiSeq 1500. TCRdb trimmed public reads at Q25 via fastp, called clones via MiXCR and kept in-frame beta chains. Rows matching on CDR3 protein sequence are summarized as one entry with the most common DNA and genes. The sample data list some 500,000 distinct CDR3 sequences, and around 30% of these were observed just once. The ten largest clones capture roughly 16% of the sample. Explained via the paper, the treatment or condition label denotes: in vitro stimulation with specific CMV peptide epitopes to enrich CMV-specific T cells. The V end loses 0 bases and the J end loses 4 bases, and a stretch of 10 bases separates them. As encoded in the germline V gene, CDR1 is SGHAT while CDR2 is FQNNGV. Reading from cysteine to phenylalanine, the CDR3 counts 16 amino acids. Only the CDR3 region is kept as DNA, spanning 48 bases read in frame from base 1.

The clonotype comes from a human donor in good health (CMV status not recorded). Some clones in this sample may be carry-over from other donors' samples. The rearrangement joined TRBV11-2 to TRBJ1-6; too little of a D gene remains to name it. The sequencing used cultured PBMCs, collected from culture after CMV antigen stimulation. CDR3 loop: CASSLDPRGYNSPLHF. DNA sequence: TGTGCCAGCAGCTTAGATCCGCGGGGATATAATTCACCCCTCCACTTT.